The clone carrying this T cell receptor beta chain was counted once. Antigen: not known. Prior autoimmune disease or systemic immunosuppression barred patients. TCRdb's table, derived via immunoSEQ multiplex PCR, lists solely in-frame clones and lacks some. Seen here are more than 40,000 clones, roughly 90% observed once, and the top ten hold around 1%. This entry belongs to a study of OX40 agonist ivuxolimab in advanced cancers. Trimming pared 4 bases from V and 6 bases from J, leaving 15 bases between. Germline V lookup: CDR1 SGHRS, CDR2 YFSETQ. There are 14 residues in the CDR3. The study's findings and limits: The authors did not determine the antigen specificity of the expanded peripheral T cells. Patients who responded partially at 0.1-3.0 mg/kg showed clonal expansion ranking among the lowest. Average numbers of expanded clones were greater in CD8+ T cells than in CD4+.

J is TRBJ2-3 and V is TRBV5-1, with D tentatively TRBD1 (7 bases). Sequencing was performed on CD4+ or CD8+ T cells sorted from blood, taken in a trial of the OX40 agonist ivuxolimab. The origin of this receptor is an adult with an advanced solid tumor such as melanoma, head and neck, liver or kidney cancer. This CDR3 is CASSGTGEADTQYF. CDR3 bases: TGCGCCAGCAGCGGTACAGGGGAGGCGGATACGCAGTATTTT.